The source of this T cell receptor (beta chain) is a study of response to subunit inactivated influenza vaccine. Points from the study as a whole: Authors suggested few new T cells are recruited by each seasonal influenza vaccination.

V lost 4 bases to trimming and J lost 1 base, with 14 bases between them. There are 16 residues in the CDR3. Germline CDR1 reads SGHTA; CDR2 reads FQGNSA. On this clonotype: Its antigen remains unidentified.

TCRdb called the RT-PCR reads again in MiXCR, with one record for every CDR3 protein. The data show 500,000 to 750,000 distinct CDR3 sequences, 14% seen once. The sequence was collected from a man aged 45-65 years who received an inactivated influenza vaccine. This chain connects TRBV7-2 to TRBJ2-1, with D perhaps matching TRBD1 (6 bases). Specimen: PBMCs from blood, collected 12 days after vaccination. CDR3 DNA: TGTGCCAGCAGCTCCCTGACAGGCCAGTCCTACAATGAGCAGTTCTTC. This sequence encodes CASSSLTGQSYNEQFF. The full variable domain, rest sourced from reference TRBV7-2 and TRBJ2-1, is GAGVSQSPSNKVTEKGKDVELRCDPISGHTALYWYRQSLGQGLEFLIYFQGNSAPDKSGLPSDRFSAERTGGSVSTLTIQRTQQEDSAVYLCASSSLTGQSYNEQFFGPGTRLTVL.